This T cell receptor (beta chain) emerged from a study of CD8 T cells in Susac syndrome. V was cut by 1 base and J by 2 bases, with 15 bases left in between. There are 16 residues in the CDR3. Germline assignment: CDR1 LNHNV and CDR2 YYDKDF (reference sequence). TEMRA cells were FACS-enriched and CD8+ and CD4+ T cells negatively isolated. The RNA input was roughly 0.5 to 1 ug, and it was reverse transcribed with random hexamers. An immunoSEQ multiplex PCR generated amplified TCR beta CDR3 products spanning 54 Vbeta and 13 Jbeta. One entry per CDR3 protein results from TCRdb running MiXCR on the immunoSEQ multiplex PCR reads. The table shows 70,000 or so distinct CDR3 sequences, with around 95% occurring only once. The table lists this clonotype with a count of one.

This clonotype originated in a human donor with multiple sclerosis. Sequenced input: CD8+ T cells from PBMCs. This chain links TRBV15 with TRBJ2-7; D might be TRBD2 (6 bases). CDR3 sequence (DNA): TGTGCCACCAGCAGAGGACTAGGGAAGGGAGCCTACGAGCAGTACTTC. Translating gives CATSRGLGKGAYEQYF.